This paragraph covers one TCR beta chain sequence. The CDR3 length is 15 residues. Germline V gene sequence: CDR1 LGHNT, CDR2 FRNRAP. J lost 4 bases, V lost 5 bases, and 3 bases had no gene match. Measured with immunoSEQ multiplex PCR; TCRdb has only the in-frame clones, and not every one. Of just under 75,000 clones in the sample, roughly 90% are singletons; the top ten hold approximately 3.6%. This record comes from a study of control samples from healthy donors and cancer patients. The origin of this receptor is a woman between 45 and 60 years old in good health. This rearrangement joins TRBV12-5 to TRBJ2-1; 12 bases fit TRBD2. Sequencing was done on a sample of blood. The CDR3 is CASGLGLAGYNEQFF. CDR3 DNA sequence: TGTGCTAGTGGTCTGGGACTAGCGGGTTACAATGAGCAGTTCTTC.